Below, one T cell receptor (beta chain) is given with its context. Its antigen is currently unknown. The sample originates from a study of T-cell reconstitution after alpha-beta-depleted transplantation in children. Broader study findings: Several hundred rapidly expanded clones from non-depleted graft cells reportedly supplied alpha-beta T cells about two months post-transplant.

This CDR3 is built from 15 residues. The germline gives CDR1 SGDLS, CDR2 YYNGEE. With 5 bases clipped from V and 3 bases from J, the junction kept 5 bases outside the gene matches. During its preparation, the TCRbeta library received unique molecular identifiers. TCRdb re-called the PCR reads through MiXCR, storing one row per CDR3 protein. The data show fewer than 550,000 distinct CDR3 sequences, 15% to 20% seen once. This receptor was identified in a boy under two years old who had a stem cell transplant for Wiskott-Aldrich syndrome, so the T cells may come from the graft donor. This material consisted of PBMCs, mostly from graft donor cells, taken 360 days after TCRalphabeta/CD19-depleted stem cell transplant. The rearrangement links TRBV9 to TRBJ2-6, with 7 positions matching TRBD1. CDR3 amino acids: CASSEGALGANVLTF. DNA for the CDR3: TGTGCCAGCAGTGAGGGGGCGCTTGGGGCCAACGTCCTGACTTTC.